This T cell receptor (beta chain) was found in a study of response to subunit inactivated influenza vaccine (dated by TCRdb to 2016 to 2019). Regarding the research as a whole: To follow how T cells responded to a trivalent subunit inactivated influenza vaccine, the researchers relied on deep quantitative profiling of the T cell receptor repertoire.

In regard to this clonotype: The antigen it binds to is not known. The germline gene is not matched at one end of the junction; a read error may be the cause.

Findings and caveats that apply to the study as a whole: According to the authors, only a limited number of new T cells may be recruited by each seasonal influenza vaccination.

The CDR3 spans 14 residues, from the cysteine through the phenylalanine. Just CDR3 DNA is preserved here, 42 bases in frame from base 1. In the germline V gene, CDR1 corresponds to MNHEY and CDR2 to SVGAGI. Libraries were constructed by RT-PCR. The instrument was an Illumina HiSeq 2500. TCRdb ran its own pipeline on the public reads, namely fastp trimming at Q25 and MiXCR clone calling, and kept in-frame beta chains. All rows with the same CDR3 protein become a single entry with the most common DNA and genes. The sample data list 650,000 to 850,000 distinct CDR3 sequences, and approximately 13% of these were observed just once. The ten largest clones take up 6% to 8% of the sample.

This TCR was recovered from a man over 45 who received an inactivated influenza vaccine. Donor details come from another sample of the same person, matched by shared clones. Recombination connected TRBV6-5 to TRBJ1-2, with the identity of the D gene unclear. The sample consisted of PBMCs from blood, taken roughly 2 weeks before vaccination. The DNA is as follows: TGTGCCAGCAGTTACGGAGCAGCTAATTATGGCTACACCTTC. It translates as CASSYGAANYGYTF.